This TCR beta chain stems from a study of cytomegalovirus exposure and HLA in healthy donors. Study observations and caveats: Cytomegalovirus-associated TCR beta chains were listed, numbering under 200. According to a later analysis, TCR clusters from the first cohort tended to co-occur in the 120 or so validation repertoires.

Using immunoSEQ multiplex PCR, the repertoire was profiled, and TCRdb retains in-frame clones only, with some absent. The repertoire has more than 90,000 clones, about 82% of them found once; the top ten carry over 4%. With V trimmed by 6 bases and J by 5 bases, 6 bases remained unmatched. This CDR3 has 14 amino acids. Germline CDR1 reads MDHEN; CDR2 reads SYDVKM. To note about this clone: What it binds is not known.

This chain links TRBV28 with TRBJ2-5, with 10 bases fitting TRBD1. Sequencing used PBMCs. The TCR sequence derives from a man in his late teens or twenties in good health and CMV-seronegative. This CDR3 reads CASSPDRGRETQYF. DNA of the CDR3: TGTGCCAGCAGCCCAGACAGGGGGCGGGAGACCCAGTACTTC.